This T cell receptor (beta chain) was captured by sequencing in a study of sequential checkpoint blockade in melanoma. Sequencing used immunoSEQ multiplex PCR; TCRdb keeps in-frame clones, though not all of them. The sample holds 11,000 to 15,000 clones; around 70% are singletons and the top ten take 25% to 35%. Stated treatment: randomized to nivolumab then ipilimumab (arm A) or the reverse (arm B). The table lists this clone with a count of one. The sequencing used CD8+ T cells sorted from blood (inferred from file names), collected from a patient given nivolumab and ipilimumab in sequence. The sequence derives from a human donor with melanoma.

The CDR3 loop is CAWSVLGKGTDTQYF. In nucleotides, the CDR3 is TGTGCCTGGAGTGTACTTGGGAAGGGGACAGATACGCAGTATTTT. The chain carries TRBV30 and TRBJ2-3, with D tentatively TRBD1 (5 bases). Germline CDR1 and CDR2: GTSNPN and SVGIG (reference sequence). The V and J ends lost 0 bases and 3 bases respectively, with 13 bases between them. This CDR3 comprises 15 residues.